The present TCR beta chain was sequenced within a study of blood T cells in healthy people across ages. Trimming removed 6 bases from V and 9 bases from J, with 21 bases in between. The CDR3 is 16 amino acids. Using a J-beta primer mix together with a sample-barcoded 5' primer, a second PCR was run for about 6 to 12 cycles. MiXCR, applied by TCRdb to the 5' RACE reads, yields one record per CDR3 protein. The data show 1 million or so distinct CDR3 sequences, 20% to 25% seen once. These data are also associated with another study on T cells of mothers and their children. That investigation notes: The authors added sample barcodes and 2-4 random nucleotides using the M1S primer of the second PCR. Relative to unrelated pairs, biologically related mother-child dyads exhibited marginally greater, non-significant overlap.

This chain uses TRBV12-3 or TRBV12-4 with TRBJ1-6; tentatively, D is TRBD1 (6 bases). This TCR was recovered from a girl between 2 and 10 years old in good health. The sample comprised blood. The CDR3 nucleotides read TGTGCCAGCAGCGTCGGGGGCGCGGGGTCTGGTTCACCCCTCCACTTT. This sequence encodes CASSVGGAGSGSPLHF.